This TCR beta chain was captured in a study of cytomegalovirus exposure and HLA in healthy donors. As concerns this clone: Its antigen is as yet unknown.

This PCR relied on a set of 60 Vbeta primers and 13 Jbeta primers. Libraries were prepared by immunoSEQ multiplex PCR; TCRdb keeps only in-frame clonotypes and omits some of them. The sample lists roughly 150,000 clones, 60% to 80% seen once, with approximately 2.1% in the top ten. Germline V CDR1 and CDR2: SGHTA, FQGNSA. The CDR3 sequence is 15 residues long. The V and J ends lost 6 bases and 7 bases respectively, with 19 bases between them. Whole-study results and caveats: The study designated some 180 TCR beta chains cytomegalovirus-associated. V- and J-gene trimming in TCR beta was tied to a missense DCLRE1C variant by an analysis performed later. Later analysis suggested most CMV-associated TCR beta chains were HLA-restricted.

V gene TRBV7-2 combines with J gene TRBJ2-1, with D tentatively TRBD2 (6 bases). The material sequenced was PBMCs. The sequence derives from a man aged 25 to 40 in good health and CMV-seronegative. The DNA for the CDR3 is TGTGCCAGCAGGAAACCGGGACTCCGGACGAATGAGCAGTTCTTC. It is translated as CASRKPGLRTNEQFF.